This is a list of T cell receptor beta chains from one sample in a study of naive and memory T cell subsets. Using its own MiXCR run on the UMI-ligation and nested PCR reads, TCRdb lists one record per CDR3 protein. The sample consists of 120,000 to 150,000 distinct CDR3 sequences, 15% to 20% of them appearing once. What was sequenced was naive CD8+ T cells from blood. These receptor sequences come from a human donor in good health. The CDR3 runs from the conserved cysteine through the conserved F or W. The D gene is left open where the match is weak. Rows give clone size only sometimes, using once, few, many, or a class for an expanded clone.

V	D	size	J	DNA	CDR3
TRBV27	.	.	TRBJ2-1	TGTGCCAGCAGTTTAGTCTTGGGGTACAATGAGCAGTTCTTC	CASSLVLGYNEQFF
TRBV19	TRBD1	.	TRBJ1-1	TGTGCCAGTAGACAGGGGATCGGCACTGAAGCTTTCTTT	CASRQGIGTEAFF
TRBV7-9	.	few	TRBJ2-1	TGTGCCAGCAGCTTAGGAGCGACCGAGCAGTTCTTC	CASSLGATEQFF
TRBV11-2	TRBD2	once	TRBJ2-7	TGTGCCAGCAGCTTAGTCGGCCCGGGACTAGCGGGAGTATTCCGCGACGAGCAGTACTTC	CASSLVGPGLAGVFRDEQYF
TRBV28	.	.	TRBJ1-5	TGTGCCAGCTGTGACAATCAGCCCCAGCATTTT	CASCDNQPQHF
TRBV4-1	.	few	TRBJ1-2	TGCGCCAGCAGCCAAGATGCAGAGAGTGGCTACACCTTC	CASSQDAESGYTF
TRBV27	.	.	TRBJ2-3	TGTGCCAGCAGACAGGGACCTATCACAGATACGCAGTATTTT	CASRQGPITDTQYF
TRBV28	TRBD1	.	TRBJ2-7	TGTGCCAGCACCTCCCAGGGGGTGCGACCCTACGAGCAGTACTTC	CASTSQGVRPYEQYF
TRBV3-1	TRBD1	.	TRBJ2-1	TGTGCCAGCAGCCAAGACTTCGGGACAGCCTACAATGAGCAGTTCTTC	CASSQDFGTAYNEQFF
TRBV20-1	TRBD1	few	TRBJ2-4	TGCAGTGCTAGAGCCCGGGACAGTAAAAACATTCAGTACTTC	CSARARDSKNIQYF
TRBV28	.	.	TRBJ1-4	TGTGCCAGCAGTCCCCGGGGGGCGGCTAATGAAAAACTGTTTTTT	CASSPRGAANEKLFF
TRBV5-1	TRBD1	few	TRBJ2-7	TGCGCCAGCAGCTTGCGACAGGGGGTCTCCTACGAGCAGTACTTC	CASSLRQGVSYEQYF
TRBV6-6	TRBD2	few	TRBJ2-7	TGTGCCAGCAGCCTTTCTCCCGGGACTAGCGGCCGGGGCGAGCAGTACTTC	CASSLSPGTSGRGEQYF
TRBV4-1	TRBD1	.	TRBJ2-7	TGCGCCAGCAGCCCAGAGACAGGGTACGAGCAGTACTTC	CASSPETGYEQYF
TRBV27	TRBD2	few	TRBJ2-3	TGTGCCAGCAGCACGGGACTAGCGGGAGGACTCACAGATACGCAGTATTTT	CASSTGLAGGLTDTQYF
TRBV6-1	.	few	TRBJ2-7	TGTGCCAGCAGTAGACCCGGGGACTTCGGGGCCTACGAGCAGTACTTC	CASSRPGDFGAYEQYF
TRBV5-1	.	many	TRBJ2-4	TGCGCCAGCAGCTTGGATGCGGGTTTGTCACGGTACTTC	CASSLDAGLSRYF
TRBV25-1	TRBD2	.	TRBJ2-3	TGTGCCAGCAGTGAAGGACTAGTCATAGATACGCAGTATTTT	CASSEGLVIDTQYF
TRBV4-1	TRBD2	.	TRBJ2-1	TGCGCCAGCAGCCAAGTCAGACTAGCGGGAGACAATGAGCAGTTCTTC	CASSQVRLAGDNEQFF
TRBV27	.	.	TRBJ1-6	TGTGCCAGCAGTTTACATCAGGGACGAGCCTCGTCAAATTCACCCCTCCACTTT	CASSLHQGRASSNSPLHF
TRBV19	.	few	TRBJ2-4	TGTGCCAGTAGTCCGACTTCGATAGCCAAAAACATTCAGTACTTC	CASSPTSIAKNIQYF
TRBV27	.	few	TRBJ2-2	TGTGCCAGCAGTCCGGGTTTTTTGACCGGGGAGCTGTTTTTT	CASSPGFLTGELFF
TRBV7-7	TRBD2	few	TRBJ2-2	TGTGCTAGCAGCTTAAAGAGTCTCGGACTAGCGGGAGTCACCGGGGAGCTGTTTTTT	CASSLKSLGLAGVTGELFF
TRBV20-1	TRBD1	few	TRBJ2-5	TGCAGTGCTAGAGAAATGGACAGGGTTTGGGAGACCCAGTACTTC	CSAREMDRVWETQYF
TRBV27	.	few	TRBJ2-1	TGTGCCAGCAGTGTACGACAGGTTTACAATGAGCAGTTCTTC	CASSVRQVYNEQFF
TRBV4-1	.	many	TRBJ1-5	TGCGCCAGCAGCCATATCGACGGAAAAGAGCCCCAGCATTTT	CASSHIDGKEPQHF
TRBV7-6	TRBD2	.	TRBJ2-1	TGTGCCAGCAGCTTGAACCCATTGTCGGGAGGGCCCTACAATGAGCAGTTCTTC	CASSLNPLSGGPYNEQFF
TRBV9	TRBD1	many	TRBJ2-7	TGTGCCAGCAGCGTAGCTCCGGACAGGGAGGACGAGCAGTACTTC	CASSVAPDREDEQYF
TRBV19	.	few	TRBJ2-7	TGTGCCAGTAGTGGGTTCCAGCCGTACGAGCAGTACTTC	CASSGFQPYEQYF
TRBV29-1	TRBD1	.	TRBJ2-7	TGCAGCGCCCGGACAGGGGGTTCCTACGAGCAGTACTTC	CSARTGGSYEQYF
TRBV7-2	.	few	TRBJ2-3	TGTGCCAGCAGCTTTACCGAGACCGCAGATACGCAGTATTTT	CASSFTETADTQYF
TRBV7-9	TRBD2	few	TRBJ2-1	TGTGCCAGCAGCCCGGCGGAGCGGGGAGCGTACAATGAGCAGTTCTTC	CASSPAERGAYNEQFF
TRBV28	.	.	TRBJ2-3	TGTGCCAGCAGCCCCACCGGGACGCCTAGCACAGATACGCAGTATTTT	CASSPTGTPSTDTQYF
TRBV5-1	.	few	TRBJ1-2	TGCGCCAGCAGCTCCGCAGCGACAGAAAGCTATGGCTACACCTTC	CASSSAATESYGYTF
TRBV12-3/TRBV12-4	TRBD1	.	TRBJ2-2	TGTGCCAGCAGCCCAATGGACAGGGACACCGGGGAGCTGTTTTTT	CASSPMDRDTGELFF
TRBV28	.	few	TRBJ2-1	TGTGCCAGCAGCGGGCTAGGTTCTAGCGACCCCTACAATGAGCAGTTCTTC	CASSGLGSSDPYNEQFF
TRBV7-9	.	.	TRBJ2-2	TGTGCAAAAAGGCAAGGGCCCGGGGAGCTGTTTTTT	CAKRQGPGELFF
TRBV9	.	few	TRBJ2-2	TGTGCCAGCAGCGTAGCGATGGGGGCCGGGGAGCTGTTTTTT	CASSVAMGAGELFF
TRBV10-3	.	few	TRBJ2-2	TGTGCCATCAGTGAGGTTCGCCCTGGAACCGGGGAGCTGTTTTTT	CAISEVRPGTGELFF
TRBV7-6	.	.	TRBJ1-2	TGTGCCAGCAGCTCCTCAGACTATGGCTACACCTTC	CASSSSDYGYTF